One sample yielded the 29 T cell receptor beta chains listed below, sequenced in a study of blood T cell repertoires in COVID-19. Clones were sequenced by immunoSEQ multiplex PCR, and TCRdb holds only the in-frame ones, with some missing. The table has 120,000 to 150,000 clones, more than 65% seen once. The sample was peripheral blood. These receptors were taken from a man aged 55 to 70 with acute or convalescent COVID-19.

The V call is TRBV18, the J call TRBJ1-6; 7 bases fit TRBD1. The CDR3 covers 15 residues. The germline gives CDR1 KGHSH, CDR2 LQKENI. V was pared by 6 bases and J by 7 bases, with 9 bases of the junction left unmatched. The CDR3 reads CASSRSGTENSPLHF. The DNA of the CDR3 is TGTGCCAGCTCTCGTAGTGGGACAGAGAATTCACCCCTCCACTTT. Combining the CDR3 with reference TRBV18 and TRBJ1-6 gives the whole variable domain NAGVMQNPRHLVRRRGQEARLRCSPMKGHSHVYWYRQLPEEGLKFMVYLQKENIIDESGMPKERFSAEFPKEGPSILRIQQVVRGDSAAYFCASSRSGTENSPLHFGNGTRLTVT.

The rearrangement joins TRBV6-5 to TRBJ2-1; 7 nucleotides align to TRBD2. CDR1 is MNHEY, CDR2 SVGAGI, per germline. This CDR3 has 15 residues. Unmatched junction bases numbered 13, after V lost 6 bases and J lost 8 bases. The CDR3: CASRDMGLIGDEQFF. Here the CDR3 DNA reads TGTGCCAGCAGGGACATGGGACTAATAGGCGATGAGCAGTTCTTC.

V gene TRBV29-1 combines with J gene TRBJ2-1, with 11 positions matching TRBD2. V dropped 6 bases and J dropped 0; count of bases not matched to a gene: 10. The germline CDR1 and CDR2 sequences are SQVTM and ANQGSEA. The CDR3 contains 17 residues. For the CDR3, the DNA is TGCAGCGTCCTCGGGACTAGCGGCGCCAGCTCCTACAATGAGCAGTTCTTC. Its protein product is CSVLGTSGASSYNEQFF.

V is TRBV3-1 (or the pseudogene TRBV3-2) and J is TRBJ2-2; no clear D. From germline, CDR1 is LGHDT and CDR2 YNNKEL (reference sequence). This CDR3 is 12 amino acids long. V was shortened by 7 bases and J by 6 bases, with 9 bases between the two germline ends. This CDR3 is CASIEPAGELFF. CDR3 nucleotides: TGTGCCAGCATCGAGCCTGCCGGGGAGCTGTTTTTT.

This clone was counted only a few times. This chain uses TRBV28 with TRBJ2-7, with D possibly being TRBD2 (5 bases). Trimming removed 2 bases from V and 2 bases from J, with 10 bases in between. CDR1 is MDHEN, CDR2 SYDVKM, per germline. This CDR3 is built from 14 residues. CDR3 sequence reads: CASSLTAVTYEQYF. CDR3 nucleotides: TGTGCCAGCAGTTTAACAGCGGTTACCTACGAGCAGTACTTC. The whole variable domain, filled in from reference TRBV28 and TRBJ2-7, reads DVKVTQSSRYLVKRTGEKVFLECVQDMDHENMFWYRQDPGLGLRLIYFSYDVKMKEKGDIPEGYSVSREKKERFSLILESASTNQTSMYLCASSLTAVTYEQYFGPGTRLTVT.

The chain carries TRBV24-1 and TRBJ2-5; tentatively, D is TRBD2 (5 bases). Deletions cut 5 bases from V and 5 bases from J, with 11 bases between. The CDR3 is 13 amino acids. Germline V lookup: CDR1 KGHDR, CDR2 SFDVKD. Here the CDR3 DNA reads TGTGCCACCAGTGGTACGGGATGGGAGACCCAGTACTTC. This translates into CATSGTGWETQYF.

This clone has a count of ten or more. The chain links TRBV7-9 to TRBJ2-4; 7 nucleotides align to TRBD2. The germline CDR1 and CDR2 sequences are SEHNR and FQNEAQ (reference sequence). The length of the CDR3 is 17 residues. J gave up 2 bases and V 4 bases, and 11 bases lay outside the gene matches. The CDR3 bases are TGTGCCAGCAGCTCTCCGGGACTACCCTTCACCAAAAACATTCAGTACTTC. Residues: CASSSPGLPFTKNIQYF.

This chain joins TRBV24-1 and TRBJ2-1; perhaps TRBD2 as D (5 bases). The CDR3 spans 14 residues. The ends were cut back, 4 bases at V and 2 bases at J, with 8 bases in the middle. The V gene's germline CDR1 is KGHDR and CDR2 SFDVKD. CDR3 residues: CATSESGAYNEQFF. The CDR3 DNA sequence: TGTGCCACCAGTGAATCCGGGGCCTACAATGAGCAGTTCTTC.

Written as DNA, the CDR3 is TGTGCCAGCAGTTCAAACCGGGGACAGGGGTTTTTT. It codes for CASSSNRGQGFF. This chain connects TRBV6-6 to TRBJ1-4; 9 positions match TRBD1. Germline loops: CDR1 MNHNY, CDR2 SVGAGI (reference sequence). The CDR3 consists of 12 residues. Trimming removed 4 bases from V and 16 bases from J; junction bases left unmatched: 7.

This clone was seen a handful of times. The rearrangement links TRBV4-1 to TRBJ2-7, with 11 positions matching TRBD1. CDR1 MGHRA and CDR2 YSYEKL come from the germline V gene. The length of the CDR3 is 14 residues. The trim removed 3 bases at V and 3 bases at J, leaving 1 base unmatched. This CDR3 is CASSQGQGDYEQYF. CDR3 coding DNA: TGCGCCAGCAGCCAGGGACAGGGGGACTACGAGCAGTACTTC.

This clone was counted between two and nine times. The chain uses TRBV5-8 and TRBJ2-7; D might be TRBD1 (5 bases). Trimming removed 0 bases at V and 5 bases at J, with 12 bases between. The CDR3 runs 14 residues. CDR1 SGHTS and CDR2 YDEGEE come from the germline V gene. The DNA of the CDR3 is TGTGCCAGCAGCTTGGTTCCAGGGTATGACGAGCAGTACTTC. Translating gives CASSLVPGYDEQYF.

The J gene is TRBJ2-6, the V gene TRBV30; D call uncertain. Per the germline V gene, CDR1 is GTSNPN and CDR2 is SVGIG (reference sequence). The V end was cut by 4 bases, the J end by 5 bases, with 9 bases between. The CDR3 spans 13 residues. In DNA, the CDR3 is TGTGCCTGGACGCCGGGTAGGGCCAACGTCCTGACTTTC. This codes for CAWTPGRANVLTF.

The rearrangement joins TRBV18 to TRBJ2-7; TRBD2 matches at 10 bases. The V segment lost 2 bases and the J segment 7 bases; nucleotides outside the gene matches: 17. There are 18 residues in the CDR3. Germline lookup yields CDR1 KGHSH and CDR2 LQKENI. The CDR3: CASSPSGTGRAGGREQYF. CDR3 coding DNA: TGTGCCAGCTCACCATCCGGCACGGGGCGAGCGGGAGGGCGAGAGCAGTACTTC.

The gene calls are TRBV5-1 and TRBJ2-3; 7 bases are a match to TRBD2. The CDR3 length is 13 residues. CDR1 and CDR2 (germline): SGHRS, YFSETQ. V lost 2 bases to trimming and J lost 10 bases; unmatched junction nucleotides: 7. CDR3 region: CASSFPSGMAQYF. The CDR3 nucleotides are TGCGCCAGCAGCTTCCCCAGCGGGATGGCGCAGTATTTT.

This clone was observed a few times. The chain recombines TRBV5-1 with TRBJ1-1; 8 bases match TRBD1. Germline-derived CDR1 and CDR2 are SGHRS and YFSETQ. V shed 4 bases and J 0 bases; nucleotides not matched to a gene: 5. The CDR3 spans 15 residues. The CDR3 sequence is CASSTRTGLNTEAFF. CDR3 DNA: TGCGCCAGCAGCACTCGGACAGGGCTGAACACTGAAGCTTTCTTT.

This chain joins TRBV6-2 or TRBV6-3 and TRBJ2-3; 7 positions match TRBD1. This CDR3 is 14 amino acids long. CDR1 MNHEY and CDR2 SVGEGT come from the germline V gene. With 5 bases clipped from V and 1 base from J, the junction kept 3 bases outside the gene matches. In DNA form, the CDR3 reads TGTGCCAGCAGTACCGACAGGGGCACAGATACGCAGTATTTT. As protein: CASSTDRGTDTQYF.

V gene TRBV7-9 combines with J gene TRBJ2-3, with TRBD1 as a possible D gene (5 bases). The CDR3 extends over 14 amino acids. Germline CDR1 and CDR2: SEHNR and FQNEAQ (reference sequence). V lost 1 base and J 1 base, leaving 6 bases between the germline ends. The CDR3 nucleotides read TGTGCCAGCAGCTTAGAAGGGGGCACAGATACGCAGTATTTT. Translation gives CASSLEGGTDTQYF. Full variable domain (remainder filled in from reference TRBV7-9 and TRBJ2-3): DTGVSQNPRHKITKRGQNVTFRCDPISEHNRLYWYRQTLGQGPEFLTYFQNEAQLEKSRLLSDRFSAERPKGSFSTLEIQRTEQGDSAMYLCASSLEGGTDTQYFGPGTRLTVL.

V gene TRBV4-1 combines with J gene TRBJ2-1; tentatively, D is TRBD2 (6 bases). The CDR3 has 15 amino acids. The germline V gene encodes CDR1 MGHRA and CDR2 YSYEKL. V dropped 6 bases and J dropped 8 bases, with 20 bases sitting between them. CDR3 coding DNA: TGCGCCAGCAGAATCGCGGGACGGGCCTTAGATGAGCAGTTCTTC. Its protein product is CASRIAGRALDEQFF.

This clone was detected only a few times. The J gene is TRBJ2-1, the V gene TRBV2, with a tentative D call TRBD2 (6 bases). From germline, CDR1 is SNHLY and CDR2 FYNNEI. The V gene lost 3 bases and the J gene lost 9 bases, with 12 bases spanning the gap. The CDR3 extends over 13 amino acids. CDR3 DNA sequence: TGTGCCAGCAGTGATGTAGGAGGGAGTGAGCAGTTCTTC. The encoded protein is CASSDVGGSEQFF.

The chain recombines TRBV28 with TRBJ1-1; 8 bases are a match to TRBD1. Unmatched junction bases numbered 8, after V lost 7 bases and J lost 1 base. Germline values: CDR1 MDHEN, CDR2 SYDVKM. The CDR3 is made up of 15 amino acids. The CDR3, as DNA: TGTGCCAGCAACCCGTGGGGGACAGGGAACACTGAAGCTTTCTTT. This codes for CASNPWGTGNTEAFF. The full variable domain, with the rest looked up from reference TRBV28 and TRBJ1-1, is DVKVTQSSRYLVKRTGEKVFLECVQDMDHENMFWYRQDPGLGLRLIYFSYDVKMKEKGDIPEGYSVSREKKERFSLILESASTNQTSMYLCASNPWGTGNTEAFFGQGTRLTVV.

The V gene is TRBV6-5, the J gene TRBJ2-3; no firm D call. In germline, CDR1 is MNHEY, CDR2 SVGAGI. This CDR3 spans 14 amino acids. With 4 bases removed from V and 1 base from J, the gap between germline ends came to 9 bases. DNA for the CDR3: TGTGCCAGCAGTTCCCTCCAGGGCACAGATACGCAGTATTTT. This gives the protein CASSSLQGTDTQYF.

The chain is built from TRBV11-3 and TRBJ2-3, with TRBD1 as a possible D gene (5 bases). V was trimmed by 3 bases and J by 6 bases, leaving 7 bases between them. The CDR3 contains 12 residues. CDR1 SGHNT and CDR2 YENEEA come from the germline V gene. The CDR3 region has the DNA TGTGCCAGCAGCTTCAAGGGGGATACGCAGTATTTT. Translated, it gives CASSFKGDTQYF.

CDR3 nucleotide sequence: TGTGCCAGCATTGCGGGGAATGAAAACAATGAGCAGTTCTTC. Translation: CASIAGNENNEQFF. This rearrangement joins TRBV28 to TRBJ2-1; the D gene is possibly TRBD2 (6 bases). The CDR3 runs to 14 residues. Trimming removed 7 bases at V and 5 bases at J, with 15 bases between. The germline V gene has CDR1 MDHEN and CDR2 SYDVKM. The full variable domain, its missing parts supplied by reference TRBV28 and TRBJ2-1, is DVKVTQSSRYLVKRTGEKVFLECVQDMDHENMFWYRQDPGLGLRLIYFSYDVKMKEKGDIPEGYSVSREKKERFSLILESASTNQTSMYLCASIAGNENNEQFFGPGTRLTVL.

The chain uses TRBV4-2 and TRBJ2-7; 11 bases fit TRBD2. From germline, CDR1 is LGHNA and CDR2 YNFKEQ. This CDR3 comprises 15 residues. J lost 5 bases, V lost 1 base, and 4 bases had no gene match. The CDR3 nucleotides are TGTGCCAGCAGCCAAGTTAGCGGGAGGGAACACGAGCAGTACTTC. It yields the protein CASSQVSGREHEQYF.

Only a few counts were recorded for this clone. The rearrangement uses TRBV7-8 and TRBJ2-6; D unclear. Germline lookup yields CDR1 SGHVS and CDR2 FQNEAQ. Trimming stripped 4 bases from V and 2 bases from J, with 15 bases between. The CDR3 contains 17 residues. The DNA for the CDR3 is TGTGCCAGCAGCTACCGCGGAGCACCCCCTGGGGCCAACGTCCTGACTTTC. Translated, it gives CASSYRGAPPGANVLTF.

The chain couples TRBV10-1 to TRBJ2-7; D is ambiguous. CDR1 is WNHNN and CDR2 is SYGVQD in the germline V gene (reference sequence). Trimming took off 6 bases at V and 6 bases at J, with 12 bases between the two ends. The CDR3 extends over 12 amino acids. Written as DNA, the CDR3 is TGCGCCAGCAGCGCAAATGGCTTCGAGCAGTACTTC. Protein sequence: CASSANGFEQYF.

The genes are TRBV2 and TRBJ2-1; tentatively, D is TRBD1 (5 bases). Germline V lookup: CDR1 SNHLY, CDR2 FYNNEI. With 5 bases removed from V and 0 bases from J, the gap between germline ends came to 11 bases. CDR3 length: 15 amino acids. CDR3 loop: CASSRGGSSYNEQFF. DNA of the CDR3: TGTGCCAGCAGTAGGGGCGGCAGCTCCTACAATGAGCAGTTCTTC.

The rearrangement joins TRBV24-1 to TRBJ2-2; 9 bases fit TRBD2. Germline V gene sequence: CDR1 KGHDR, CDR2 SFDVKD. V trimming: 5 bases; J trimming: 1 base; junction bases outside the gene matches: 4. The CDR3 loop spans 16 amino acids. The CDR3 nucleotides read TGTGCCACCAGTGGAATAGCGGGGGTGAACACCGGGGAGCTGTTTTTT. It yields the protein CATSGIAGVNTGELFF.

This clone was counted a few times. V is TRBV7-2 and J is TRBJ2-3, with 9 bases aligning to TRBD2. Trimming took 4 bases from V and 2 from J; bases not matched to a gene: 1. The CDR3 length is 14 residues. The germline V gene encodes CDR1 SGHTA and CDR2 FQGNSA. Here the CDR3 reads CASSSGLATDTQYF. In DNA, the CDR3 is TGTGCCAGCAGCTCGGGACTAGCCACAGATACGCAGTATTTT. Filled out from reference TRBV7-2 and TRBJ2-3, the complete variable domain reads GAGVSQSPSNKVTEKGKDVELRCDPISGHTALYWYRQSLGQGLEFLIYFQGNSAPDKSGLPSDRFSAERTGGSVSTLTIQRTQQEDSAVYLCASSSGLATDTQYFGPGTRLTVL.